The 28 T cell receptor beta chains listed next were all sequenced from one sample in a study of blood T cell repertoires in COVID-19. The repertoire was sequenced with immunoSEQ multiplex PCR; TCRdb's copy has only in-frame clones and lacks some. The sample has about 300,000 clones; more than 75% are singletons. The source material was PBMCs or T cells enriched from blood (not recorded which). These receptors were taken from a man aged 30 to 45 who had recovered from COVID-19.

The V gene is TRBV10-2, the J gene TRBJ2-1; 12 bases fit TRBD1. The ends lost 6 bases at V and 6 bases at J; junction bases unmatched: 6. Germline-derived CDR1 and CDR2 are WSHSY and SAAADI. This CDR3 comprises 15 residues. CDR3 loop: CASRPGQGARNEQFF. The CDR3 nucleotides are TGCGCCAGCAGACCGGGACAGGGGGCTCGCAATGAGCAGTTCTTC.

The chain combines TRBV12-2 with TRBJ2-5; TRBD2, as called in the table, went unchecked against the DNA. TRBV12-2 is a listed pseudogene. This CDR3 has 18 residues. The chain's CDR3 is CASRLPAGLEGTVETQYF. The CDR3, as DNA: TGTGCAAGTCGCCTACCAGCCGGACTAGAGGGTACGGTTGAGACCCAGTACTTC.

The CDR3: CATSRELTGMNTEAFF. In DNA form, the CDR3 reads TGTGCCACCAGCAGAGAACTTACAGGGATGAACACTGAAGCTTTCTTT. The chain links TRBV15 to TRBJ1-1; perhaps TRBD1 as D (6 bases). The CDR3 loop spans 16 amino acids. Germline V gene lookup returns CDR1 LNHNV and CDR2 YYDKDF (reference sequence). V lost 0 bases and J lost 0, with 11 bases in between. The whole variable domain, remainder taken from reference TRBV15 and TRBJ1-1, is DAMVIQNPRYQVTQFGKPVTLSCSQTLNHNVMYWYQQKSSQAPKLLFHYYDKDFNNEADTPDNFQSRRPNTSFCFLDIRSPGLGDTAMYLCATSRELTGMNTEAFFGQGTRLTVV.

CDR3 residues: CASSFTTYLDNEQFF. The CDR3 DNA reads TGCGCCAGCAGCTTTACTACTTACTTGGACAATGAGCAGTTCTTC. The chain links TRBV5-1 to TRBJ2-1; D uncertain. Per germline, CDR1 SGHRS and CDR2 YFSETQ. The CDR3 totals 15 residues. V was cut by 2 bases and J by 5 bases, with 14 bases left in between.

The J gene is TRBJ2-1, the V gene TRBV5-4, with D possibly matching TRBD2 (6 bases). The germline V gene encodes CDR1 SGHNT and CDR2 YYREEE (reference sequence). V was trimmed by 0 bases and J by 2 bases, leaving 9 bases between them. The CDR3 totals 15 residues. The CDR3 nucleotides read TGTGCCAGCAGCTTGGGGTGGGGGGCCTACAATGAGCAGTTCTTC. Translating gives CASSLGWGAYNEQFF. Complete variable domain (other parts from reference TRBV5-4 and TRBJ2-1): ETGVTQSPTHLIKTRGQQVTLRCSSQSGHNTVSWYQQALGQGPQFIFQYYREEENGRGNFPPRFSGLQFPNYSSELNVNALELDDSALYLCASSLGWGAYNEQFFGPGTRLTVL.

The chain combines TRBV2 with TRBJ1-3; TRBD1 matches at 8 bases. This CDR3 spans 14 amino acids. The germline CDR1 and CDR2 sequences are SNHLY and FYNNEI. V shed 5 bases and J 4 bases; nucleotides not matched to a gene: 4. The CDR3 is CASSSGQGGNTIYF. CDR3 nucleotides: TGTGCCAGCAGTTCCGGACAGGGAGGAAACACCATATATTTT.

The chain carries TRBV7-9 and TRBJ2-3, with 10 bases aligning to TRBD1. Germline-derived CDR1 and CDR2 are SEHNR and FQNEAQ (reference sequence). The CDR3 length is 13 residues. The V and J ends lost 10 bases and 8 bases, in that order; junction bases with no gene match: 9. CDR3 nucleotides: TGTGCCACAGGACAGGGGGGCCAAGGTACGCAGTATTTT. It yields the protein CATGQGGQGTQYF.

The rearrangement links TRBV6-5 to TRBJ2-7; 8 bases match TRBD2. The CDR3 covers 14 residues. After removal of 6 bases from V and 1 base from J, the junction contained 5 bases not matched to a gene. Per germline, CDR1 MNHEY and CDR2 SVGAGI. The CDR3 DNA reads TGTGCCAGCAGACCCGGACTAGCTTCCTACGAGCAGTACTTC. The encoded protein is CASRPGLASYEQYF.

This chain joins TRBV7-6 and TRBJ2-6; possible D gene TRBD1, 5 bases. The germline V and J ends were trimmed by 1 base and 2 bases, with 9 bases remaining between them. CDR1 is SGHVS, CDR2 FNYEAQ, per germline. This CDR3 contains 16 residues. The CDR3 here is CASSLEWGAGANVLTF. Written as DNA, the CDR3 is TGTGCCAGCAGCTTAGAGTGGGGCGCTGGGGCCAACGTCCTGACTTTC.

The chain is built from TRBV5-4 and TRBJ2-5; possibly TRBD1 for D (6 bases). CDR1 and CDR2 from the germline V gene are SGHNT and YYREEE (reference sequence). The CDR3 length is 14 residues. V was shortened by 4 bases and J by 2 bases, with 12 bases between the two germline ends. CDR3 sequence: CASSARRGQETQYF. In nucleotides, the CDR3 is TGTGCCAGCAGCGCCCGCAGGGGACAAGAGACCCAGTACTTC. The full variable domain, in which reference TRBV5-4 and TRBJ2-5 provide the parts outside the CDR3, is ETGVTQSPTHLIKTRGQQVTLRCSSQSGHNTVSWYQQALGQGPQFIFQYYREEENGRGNFPPRFSGLQFPNYSSELNVNALELDDSALYLCASSARRGQETQYFGPGTRLLVL.

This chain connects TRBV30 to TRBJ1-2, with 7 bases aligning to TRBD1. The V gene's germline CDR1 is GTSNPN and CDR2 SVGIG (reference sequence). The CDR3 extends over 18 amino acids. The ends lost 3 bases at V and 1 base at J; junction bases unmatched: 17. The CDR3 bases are TGTGCCTGGAGCGCGACAGGGCGATTTCGCCTGGTTAACTATGGCTACACCTTC. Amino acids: CAWSATGRFRLVNYGYTF.

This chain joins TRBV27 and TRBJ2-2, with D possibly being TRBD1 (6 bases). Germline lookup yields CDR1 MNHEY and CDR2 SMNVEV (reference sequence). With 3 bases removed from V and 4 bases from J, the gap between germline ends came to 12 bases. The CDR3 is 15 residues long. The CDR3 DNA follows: TGTGCCAGCAGTTTCAAACAGGGTCCCACCGGGGAGCTGTTTTTT. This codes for CASSFKQGPTGELFF.

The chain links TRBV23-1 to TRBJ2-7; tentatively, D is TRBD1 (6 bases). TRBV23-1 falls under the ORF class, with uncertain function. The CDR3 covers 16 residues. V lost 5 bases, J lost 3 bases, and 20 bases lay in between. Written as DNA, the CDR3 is TGCGCCAGCAGTATTCGAGGGGGAATTCATTTCTACGAGCAGTACTTC. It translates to CASSIRGGIHFYEQYF.

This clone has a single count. CDR3: CASSTTDRGNNYGYTF. CDR3 DNA sequence: TGTGCCAGCAGCACTACCGACAGGGGAAATAATTATGGCTACACCTTC. The gene calls are TRBV6-6 and TRBJ1-2; 8 nucleotides align to TRBD1. There are 16 residues in the CDR3. The junction had 14 bases not matched to a gene; V was cut back by 6 bases and J by 5 bases. Germline V gene data show CDR1 as MNHNY and CDR2 as SVGAGI (reference sequence).

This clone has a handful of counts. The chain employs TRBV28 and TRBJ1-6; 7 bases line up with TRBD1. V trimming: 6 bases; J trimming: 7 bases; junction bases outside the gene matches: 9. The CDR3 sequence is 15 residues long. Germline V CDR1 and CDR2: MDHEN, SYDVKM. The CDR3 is CASSFDRARNSPLHF. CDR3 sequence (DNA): TGTGCCAGCAGCTTTGACAGGGCTAGAAATTCACCCCTCCACTTT.

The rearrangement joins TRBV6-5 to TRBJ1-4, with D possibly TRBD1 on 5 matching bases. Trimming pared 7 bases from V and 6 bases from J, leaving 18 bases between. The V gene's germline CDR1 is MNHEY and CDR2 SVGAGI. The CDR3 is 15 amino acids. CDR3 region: CASKWRGGGDEKLFF. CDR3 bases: TGTGCCAGCAAATGGCGGGGTGGGGGAGATGAAAAACTGTTTTTT.

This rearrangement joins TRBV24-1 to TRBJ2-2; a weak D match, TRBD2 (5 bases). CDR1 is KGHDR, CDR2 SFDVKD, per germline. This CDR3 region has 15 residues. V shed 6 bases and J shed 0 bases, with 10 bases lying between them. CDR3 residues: CATSFGVANTGELFF. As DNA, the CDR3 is TGTGCCACCAGTTTCGGGGTTGCGAACACCGGGGAGCTGTTTTTT.

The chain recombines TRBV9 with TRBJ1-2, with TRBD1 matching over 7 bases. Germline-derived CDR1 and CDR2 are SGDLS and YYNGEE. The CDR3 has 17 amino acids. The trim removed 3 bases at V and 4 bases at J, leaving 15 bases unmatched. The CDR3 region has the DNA TGTGCCAGCAGCGGGCCCCTTCGAGGGGGCACGGGCTATGGCTACACCTTC. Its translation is CASSGPLRGGTGYGYTF.

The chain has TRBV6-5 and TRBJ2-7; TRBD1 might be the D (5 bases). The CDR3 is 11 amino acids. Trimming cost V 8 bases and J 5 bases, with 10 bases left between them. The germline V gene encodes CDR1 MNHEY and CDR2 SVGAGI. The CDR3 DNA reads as TGTGCCAGCGTAAGGGGAAACGAGCAGTACTTC. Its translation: CASVRGNEQYF.

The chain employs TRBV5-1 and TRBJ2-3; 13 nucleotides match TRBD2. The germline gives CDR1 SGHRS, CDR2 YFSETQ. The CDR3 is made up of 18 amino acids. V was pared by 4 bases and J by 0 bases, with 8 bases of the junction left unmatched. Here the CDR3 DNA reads TGCGCCAGCAGCCCAAGGACTAGCGGGGGTACTAGCACAGATACGCAGTATTTT. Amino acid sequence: CASSPRTSGGTSTDTQYF.

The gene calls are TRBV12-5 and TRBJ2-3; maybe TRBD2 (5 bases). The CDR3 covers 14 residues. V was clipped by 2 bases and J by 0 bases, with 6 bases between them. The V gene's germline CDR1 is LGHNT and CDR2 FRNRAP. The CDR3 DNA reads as TGTGCTAGTGGTTTGAGCGGCAGCACAGATACGCAGTATTTT. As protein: CASGLSGSTDTQYF.

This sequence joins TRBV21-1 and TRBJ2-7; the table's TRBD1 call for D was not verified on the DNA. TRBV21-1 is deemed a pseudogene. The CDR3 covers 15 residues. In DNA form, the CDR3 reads TGTGCCAGCAACCGGACGGGACAGTATGCCTACGAGCAGTACTTC. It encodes CASNRTGQYAYEQYF.

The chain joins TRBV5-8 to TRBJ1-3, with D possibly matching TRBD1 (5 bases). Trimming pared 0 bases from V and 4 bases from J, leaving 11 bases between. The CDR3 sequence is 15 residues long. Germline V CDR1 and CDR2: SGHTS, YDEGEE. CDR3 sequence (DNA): TGTGCCAGCAGCTTGGGTGACAGTGAAGGAAACACCATATATTTT. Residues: CASSLGDSEGNTIYF.

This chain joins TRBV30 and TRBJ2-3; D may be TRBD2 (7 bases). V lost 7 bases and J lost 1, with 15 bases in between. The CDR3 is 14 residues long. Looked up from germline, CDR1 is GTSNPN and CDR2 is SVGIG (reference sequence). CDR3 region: CALERGAGTDTQYF. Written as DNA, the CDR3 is TGTGCCTTAGAACGGGGGGCCGGCACAGATACGCAGTATTTT.

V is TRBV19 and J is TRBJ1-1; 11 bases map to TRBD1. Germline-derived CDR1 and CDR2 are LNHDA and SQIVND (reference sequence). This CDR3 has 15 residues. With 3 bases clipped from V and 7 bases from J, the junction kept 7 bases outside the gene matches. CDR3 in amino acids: CASSILRDRGYEAFF. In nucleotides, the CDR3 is TGTGCCAGTAGTATCCTCCGGGACAGGGGGTATGAAGCTTTCTTT.

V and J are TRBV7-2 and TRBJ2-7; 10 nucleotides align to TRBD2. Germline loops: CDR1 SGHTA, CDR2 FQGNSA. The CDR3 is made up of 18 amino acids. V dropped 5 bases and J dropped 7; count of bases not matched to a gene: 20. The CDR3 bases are TGTGCCAGCAGCCCTAGCCCTCTGGGGCTAGCGGGAGTCTCGGAGCAGTACTTC. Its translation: CASSPSPLGLAGVSEQYF.

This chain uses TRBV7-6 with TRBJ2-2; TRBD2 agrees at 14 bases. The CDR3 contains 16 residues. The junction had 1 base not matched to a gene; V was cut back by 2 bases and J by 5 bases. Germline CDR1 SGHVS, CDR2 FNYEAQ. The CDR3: CASSLRTSGRTGELFF. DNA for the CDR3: TGTGCCAGCAGCTTACGGACTAGCGGGAGGACCGGGGAGCTGTTTTTT. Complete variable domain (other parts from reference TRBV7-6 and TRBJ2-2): GAGVSQSPRYKVTKRGQDVALRCDPISGHVSLYWYRQALGQGPEFLTYFNYEAQQDKSGLPNDRFSAERPEGSISTLTIQRTEQRDSAMYRCASSLRTSGRTGELFFGEGSRLTVL.

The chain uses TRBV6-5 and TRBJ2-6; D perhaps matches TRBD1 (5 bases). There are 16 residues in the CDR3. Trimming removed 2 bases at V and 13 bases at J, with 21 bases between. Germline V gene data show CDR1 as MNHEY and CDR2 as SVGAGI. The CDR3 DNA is TGTGCCAGCAGTTACCAAACCTTCAGAAAGGGGTTGGTCCTGACTTTC. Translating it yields CASSYQTFRKGLVLTF.